Below, 24 T cell receptor beta chains from the same sample are listed, as sequenced in a study of T-cell reconstitution after alpha-beta-depleted transplantation in children. Unique molecular identifiers were incorporated into the prepared TCRbeta library. TCRdb ran MiXCR on the PCR reads and lists one entry per CDR3 protein. The table shows around 200,000 distinct CDR3 sequences, with about a tenth occurring only once. The sample here was PBMCs, taken before TCRalphabeta/CD19-depleted stem cell transplant. The receptors originated from a child under three years old with acute myeloid leukemia, due to receive a stem cell transplant.

This clonotype was seen repeatedly, ten times or more. V and J are TRBV12-3 or TRBV12-4 and TRBJ1-1; possible D gene TRBD1, 6 bases. V was clipped by 5 bases and J by 1 base, with 11 bases between them. This CDR3 spans 14 amino acids. The CDR3 DNA reads TGTGCCAGCAGTCTCCGGGACACGAACACTGAAGCTTTCTTT. Protein product: CASSLRDTNTEAFF.

This clonotype was observed many times. V usage is TRBV5-6 and J usage is TRBJ2-2; 13 nucleotides line up with TRBD2. The CDR3 contains 17 residues. Germline values: CDR1 SGHDT, CDR2 YYEEEE. Losses at the gene ends were 3 bases for V and 6 bases for J; bases not matched to a gene: 8. CDR3 nucleotides: TGTGCCAGCAGCTCCCGAGGGACTAGCGGGAATGCCGGGGAGCTGTTTTTT. It specifies CASSSRGTSGNAGELFF.

V gene TRBV6-5 combines with J gene TRBJ2-1; D might be TRBD2 (6 bases). Trimming shortened V by 1 base and J by 3 bases, and 7 bases separated the two germline ends. CDR1 is MNHEY and CDR2 is SVGAGI in the germline V gene. CDR3 length: 14 residues. As DNA, the CDR3 is TGTGCCAGCAGTTACTTCGGGAGCTACAATGAGCAGTTCTTC. It codes for CASSYFGSYNEQFF.

The rearrangement uses TRBV7-9 and TRBJ2-1, with unresolved D. Trimming cost V 1 base and J 11 bases, with 12 bases left between them. The CDR3 covers 13 residues. Germline assignment: CDR1 SEHNR and CDR2 FQNEAQ (reference sequence). The CDR3 DNA is TGTGCCAGCAGCTTAGTAGTGAACGAAAAGCAGTTCTTC. It codes for CASSLVVNEKQFF.

This clonotype was observed many times. V is TRBV20-1 and J is TRBJ1-6; a weak D match, TRBD1 (6 bases). This CDR3 has 13 amino acids. V was pared by 5 bases and J by 10 bases, with 15 bases between. The V gene's germline CDR1 is DFQATT and CDR2 SNEGSKA (reference sequence). DNA for the CDR3: TGCAGTGCTCCACAGGGCAATCGCTCACCCCTCCACTTT. Residues: CSAPQGNRSPLHF.

This clonotype was counted at least ten times. The chain recombines TRBV12-3 or TRBV12-4 with TRBJ1-1; 10 bases are a match to TRBD1. The V segment lost 5 bases and the J segment 3 bases; nucleotides outside the gene matches: 6. This CDR3 comprises 15 residues. The CDR3 DNA follows: TGTGCCAGCAGTACCGGGACAGGGGTTCACACTGAAGCTTTCTTT. Translated: CASSTGTGVHTEAFF.

This clonotype came up many times. The rearrangement joins TRBV5-4 to TRBJ2-2; TRBD2 might be the D (5 bases). The germline gives CDR1 SGHNT, CDR2 YYREEE (reference sequence). The V end lost 0 bases, the J end lost 7 bases, and 16 bases lay between the germline ends. The CDR3 totals 16 residues. CDR3 loop: CASSLVGGQPGGELFF. Written as DNA, the CDR3 is TGTGCCAGCAGCTTGGTAGGCGGGCAGCCTGGCGGGGAGCTGTTTTTT. The whole variable domain, filled in from reference TRBV5-4 and TRBJ2-2, reads ETGVTQSPTHLIKTRGQQVTLRCSSQSGHNTVSWYQQALGQGPQFIFQYYREEENGRGNFPPRFSGLQFPNYSSELNVNALELDDSALYLCASSLVGGQPGGELFFGEGSRLTVL.

This clonotype was counted many times. J is TRBJ1-1 and V is TRBV2; 7 bases agree with TRBD1. The CDR3 has 16 amino acids. The V gene end was trimmed by 8 bases and the J gene end by 5 bases; junction bases not matched to a gene: 17. CDR1 and CDR2 from the germline V gene are SNHLY and FYNNEI. CDR3 sequence reads: CASGPPQGWSRTEAFF. CDR3 DNA sequence: TGTGCCAGCGGGCCGCCACAGGGGTGGTCGAGGACTGAAGCTTTCTTT.

This clonotype was observed many times. A read error is possible here, since a much larger clone lies one base away. The chain couples TRBV10-3 to TRBJ1-1, with D uncertain. Trimming pared 2 bases from V and 6 bases from J, leaving 4 bases between. The CDR3 runs 11 residues. The germline V gene has CDR1 ENHRY and CDR2 SYGVKD. CDR3 bases: TGTGCCATCAGTGAGGACGCTGAAGCTTTCTTT. It translates to CAISEDAEAFF.

This clonotype was found many times. The rearrangement links TRBV4-2 to TRBJ2-1, with D unclear. The CDR3 length is 15 residues. Germline CDR1 reads LGHNA; CDR2 reads YNFKEQ. With 3 bases removed from V and 5 bases from J, the gap between germline ends came to 14 bases. Here the CDR3 reads CASSHGVPSHNEQFF. CDR3 bases: TGTGCCAGCAGCCATGGGGTCCCGTCCCACAATGAGCAGTTCTTC.

This clonotype was counted ten times or more. The genes are TRBV12-3 or TRBV12-4 and TRBJ2-7; D unresolved. The CDR3 is made up of 14 amino acids. The V end was cut by 7 bases, the J end by 0 bases, with 13 bases between. The CDR3 bases are TGTGCCAGCACCTTTCTCCCCGTCTCCTACGAGCAGTACTTC. Residues: CASTFLPVSYEQYF.

V is TRBV25-1 and J is TRBJ2-7, with D perhaps matching TRBD2 (5 bases). CDR3 length: 13 amino acids. V was pared by 7 bases and J by 0 bases, with 10 bases between. Germline-derived CDR1 and CDR2 are MGHDK and SYGVNS. DNA for the CDR3: TGTGCCAGCATGTTGGGGAGCTCCTACGAGCAGTACTTC. It is translated as CASMLGSSYEQYF.

This clonotype was seen at least ten times. The rearrangement links TRBV20-1 to TRBJ2-5; 11 bases map to TRBD2. With V trimmed by 3 bases and J by 3 bases, 6 bases remained unmatched. Germline-derived CDR1 and CDR2 are DFQATT and SNEGSKA (reference sequence). This CDR3 region has 15 residues. The CDR3 spells CSARNPLAGEETQYF. DNA for the CDR3: TGCAGTGCTAGGAACCCACTAGCGGGGGAAGAGACCCAGTACTTC.

This clonotype was detected ten times or more. The chain has TRBV6-1 and TRBJ2-2, with D possibly being TRBD1 (5 bases). Between the trimmed V and J ends, which lost 5 bases and 7 bases, there was a span of 11 bases. The CDR3 spans 13 residues. Germline V gene lookup returns CDR1 MNHNS and CDR2 SASEGT. The CDR3 sequence: CASSPRQYGELFF. CDR3 sequence (DNA): TGTGCCAGCAGTCCTAGACAGTACGGGGAGCTGTTTTTT.

This clonotype has a handful of counts. The CDR3 protein is CASSLFNPEAEQFF. CDR3 DNA: TGCGCCAGCAGCTTGTTTAACCCGGAGGCTGAGCAGTTCTTC. This sequence joins TRBV5-1 and TRBJ2-1; D is possibly TRBD2 (5 bases). CDR3 length equals 14 residues. Germline V lookup: CDR1 SGHRS, CDR2 YFSETQ. Between the trimmed V and J ends, which lost 1 base and 9 bases, there was a span of 14 bases.

At least ten counts were recorded for this clonotype. J is TRBJ2-2 and V is TRBV11-2; 7 bases line up with TRBD1. Germline assignment: CDR1 SGHAT and CDR2 FQNNGV. The trim removed 7 bases at V and 0 bases at J, leaving 8 bases unmatched. The CDR3 covers 16 residues. CDR3 in amino acids: CASTLAGQANTGELFF. The CDR3, as DNA: TGTGCCAGCACCCTCGCCGGACAGGCGAACACCGGGGAGCTGTTTTTT.

This clonotype has at least ten counts. The chain joins TRBV20-1 to TRBJ2-7, with 9 nucleotides matching TRBD2. Germline V gene lookup returns CDR1 DFQATT and CDR2 SNEGSKA (reference sequence). This CDR3 comprises 16 residues. V was pared by 3 bases and J by 1 base, with 10 bases of the junction left unmatched. In DNA form, the CDR3 reads TGCAGTGCTAGGTCCCTGACTAGCGGTAGATCCTACGAGCAGTACTTC. Protein: CSARSLTSGRSYEQYF.

In its sample, this clonotype was seen a few times. The chain is built from TRBV7-9 and TRBJ1-1, with a weak D call TRBD1 (6 bases). The CDR3 consists of 12 residues. Trimming removed 5 bases from V and 6 bases from J, with 10 bases in between. The germline V gene has CDR1 SEHNR and CDR2 FQNEAQ (reference sequence). The CDR3 is CASSPQGPEAFF. CDR3 in DNA: TGTGCCAGCAGCCCCCAGGGGCCTGAAGCTTTCTTT.

The chain links TRBV12-3 or TRBV12-4 to TRBJ2-1; 8 nucleotides align to TRBD2. With 8 bases clipped from V and 0 bases from J, the junction kept 9 bases outside the gene matches. The CDR3 loop spans 16 amino acids. CDR3 coding DNA: TGTGCCAGCGGATCAAGACTAGCGTTCTCCTACAATGAGCAGTTCTTC. It yields the protein CASGSRLAFSYNEQFF.

With regard to this clonotype: This may arise from a read error, as a much more abundant clone is one base away. J is TRBJ1-5 and V is TRBV27; TRBD1 is a possible D gene (5 bases). Germline-derived CDR1 and CDR2 are MNHEY and SMNVEV (reference sequence). This CDR3 is 15 amino acids long. The CDR3 DNA is TGTACCAGCAGACCGGGACCGTATAGCAATCAGCCCCAGCATTTT. It specifies CTSRPGPYSNQPQHF.

This clonotype was detected many times. The chain links TRBV7-8 to TRBJ2-7; the match to TRBD2 covers 11 bases. The ends lost 5 bases at V and 4 bases at J; junction bases unmatched: 10. CDR1 is SGHVS and CDR2 is FQNEAQ in the germline V gene. CDR3 length: 16 amino acids. The CDR3 DNA is TGTGCCAGCAGCCGGACTAGCGGGCGCCCCGAGTACGAGCAGTACTTC. This encodes CASSRTSGRPEYEQYF.

This clonotype was counted ten times or more. The rearrangement links TRBV7-9 to TRBJ1-4; TRBD1 might be the D (5 bases). The CDR3 contains 16 residues. The V end lost 4 bases, the J end lost 4 bases, and 16 bases lay between the germline ends. Germline CDR1 SEHNR, CDR2 FQNEAQ (reference sequence). For the CDR3, the DNA is TGTGCCAGCAGCTACCTCCCTGGGGCCGGTAATGAAAAACTGTTTTTT. It specifies CASSYLPGAGNEKLFF.

This clonotype was seen at least ten times. J is TRBJ2-7 and V is TRBV29-1, with D perhaps matching TRBD2 (6 bases). The length of the CDR3 is 13 residues. Trimming removed 4 bases at V and 3 bases at J, with 13 bases between. CDR1 and CDR2 (germline): SQVTM, ANQGSEA. CDR3 sequence reads: CSVGDFEYYEQYF. In DNA, the CDR3 is TGCAGCGTTGGGGACTTCGAGTACTACGAGCAGTACTTC.

This clonotype was observed at least ten times. The chain carries TRBV7-2 and TRBJ2-3; possible D gene TRBD2, 6 bases. The CDR3 length is 14 residues. CDR1 is SGHTA and CDR2 is FQGNSA in the germline V gene. V was pared by 5 bases and J by 2 bases, with 11 bases between. The CDR3 here is CASSRSGNTDTQYF. Written as DNA, the CDR3 is TGTGCCAGCAGCCGTAGCGGAAACACAGATACGCAGTATTTT.